Reported below is one TCR beta chain. Its antigen is not identified. CD4+CD25+CD127- Tregs, CD4+CD25- non-Tregs, CD4 and CD8 cells were sorted. Sequencing was performed with immunoSEQ multiplex PCR; in TCRdb, only in-frame clones are kept and a portion is missing. The data hold over 85,000 clones, with roughly 93% observed a single time. This sample was taken from a study of Tregs in tolerant kidney transplant recipients. Study-wide context: Related graft donors supplied nonmyeloablative bone marrow transplants, and mixed chimerism was transient. The study's findings and limits: Biological reproducibility was not directly addressed, but technical replication error appeared minimal.

This material consisted of CD4+ T cells from blood, taken before the transplant. The clonotype was recovered from a human donor who received a combined kidney and bone marrow transplant.

CDR3 sequence reads: CASSKGRLAGLPIRGDTQYF. The CDR3 coding sequence is TGTGCCAGCAGCAAAGGTCGGCTAGCGGGACTCCCGATCAGGGGAGATACGCAGTATTTT. The chain couples TRBV21-1 to TRBJ2-3; the listed D gene, TRBD2, was not tested against the DNA. TRBV21-1 is given as a pseudogene. This CDR3 has 20 residues.